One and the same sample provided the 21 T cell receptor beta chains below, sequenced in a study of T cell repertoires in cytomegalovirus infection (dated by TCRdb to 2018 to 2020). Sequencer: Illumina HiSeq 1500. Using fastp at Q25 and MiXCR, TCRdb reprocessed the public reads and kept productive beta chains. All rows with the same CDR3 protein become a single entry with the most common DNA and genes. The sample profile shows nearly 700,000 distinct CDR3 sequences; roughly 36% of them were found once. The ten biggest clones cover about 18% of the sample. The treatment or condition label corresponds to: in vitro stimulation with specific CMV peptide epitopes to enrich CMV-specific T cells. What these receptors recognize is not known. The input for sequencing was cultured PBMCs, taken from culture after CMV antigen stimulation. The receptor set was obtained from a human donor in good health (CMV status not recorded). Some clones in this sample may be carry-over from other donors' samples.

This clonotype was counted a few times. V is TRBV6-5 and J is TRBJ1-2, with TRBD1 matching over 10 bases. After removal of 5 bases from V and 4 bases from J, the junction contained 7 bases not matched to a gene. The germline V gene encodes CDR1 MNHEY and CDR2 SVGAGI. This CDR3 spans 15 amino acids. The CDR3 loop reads CASSLRTGGTYGYTF. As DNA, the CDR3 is TGTGCCAGCAGTCTCAGGACAGGGGGGACCTATGGCTACACCTTC.

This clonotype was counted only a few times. DNA of the CDR3: TGTGCTAGTGGTTCCGGGACAGGGAAGGAAGCTTTCTTT. Amino acid sequence: CASGSGTGKEAFF. This chain joins TRBV12-5 and TRBJ1-1; 9 positions agree with TRBD1. Germline CDR1 is LGHNT and CDR2 is FRNRAP. The CDR3 runs to 13 residues. Germline trimming cut 4 bases from V and 8 bases from J; bases unmatched to any gene: 5.

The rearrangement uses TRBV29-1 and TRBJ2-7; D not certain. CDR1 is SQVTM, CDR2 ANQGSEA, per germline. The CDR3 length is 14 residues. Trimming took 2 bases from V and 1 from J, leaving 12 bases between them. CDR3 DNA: TGCAGCGTTGAACGGCGTGCTGGTTCCTACGAGCAGTACTTC. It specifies CSVERRAGSYEQYF.

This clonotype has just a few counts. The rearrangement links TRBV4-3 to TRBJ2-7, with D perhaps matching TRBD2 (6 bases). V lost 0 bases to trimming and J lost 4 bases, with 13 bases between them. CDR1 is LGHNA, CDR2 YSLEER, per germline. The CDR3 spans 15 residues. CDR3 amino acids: CASSQEAGKRYEQYF. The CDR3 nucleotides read TGCGCCAGCAGCCAAGAGGCGGGAAAGAGGTACGAGCAGTACTTC.

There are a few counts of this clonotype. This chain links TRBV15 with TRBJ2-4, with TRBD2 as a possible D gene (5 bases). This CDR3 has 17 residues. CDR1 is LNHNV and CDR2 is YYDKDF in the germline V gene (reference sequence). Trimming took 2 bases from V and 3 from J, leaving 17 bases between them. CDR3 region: CATSRPPGDTGKNIQYF. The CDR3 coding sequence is TGTGCCACCAGCAGACCTCCCGGGGATACGGGCAAAAACATTCAGTACTTC.

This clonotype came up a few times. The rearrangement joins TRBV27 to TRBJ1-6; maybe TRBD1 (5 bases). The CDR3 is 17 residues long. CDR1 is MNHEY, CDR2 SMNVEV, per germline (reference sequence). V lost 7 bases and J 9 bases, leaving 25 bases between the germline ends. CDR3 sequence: CASTRGGPHLLTSPLHF. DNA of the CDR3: TGTGCCAGCACCCGGGGGGGACCTCATCTCTTAACTTCACCCCTCCACTTT.

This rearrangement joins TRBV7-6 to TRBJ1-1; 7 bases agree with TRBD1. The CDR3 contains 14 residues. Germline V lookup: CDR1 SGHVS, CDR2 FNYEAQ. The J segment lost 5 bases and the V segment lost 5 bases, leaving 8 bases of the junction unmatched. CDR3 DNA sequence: TGTGCCAGCAGCCTAGGGACAGTTGAGACTGAAGCTTTCTTT. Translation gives CASSLGTVETEAFF.

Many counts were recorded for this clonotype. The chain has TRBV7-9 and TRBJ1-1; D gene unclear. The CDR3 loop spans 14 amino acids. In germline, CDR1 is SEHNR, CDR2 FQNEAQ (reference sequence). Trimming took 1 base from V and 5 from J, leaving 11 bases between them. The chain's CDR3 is CASSLEIGGTEAFF. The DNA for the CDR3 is TGTGCCAGCAGCTTAGAAATTGGCGGGACTGAAGCTTTCTTT. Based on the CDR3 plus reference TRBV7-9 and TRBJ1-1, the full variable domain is DTGVSQNPRHKITKRGQNVTFRCDPISEHNRLYWYRQTLGQGPEFLTYFQNEAQLEKSRLLSDRFSAERPKGSFSTLEIQRTEQGDSAMYLCASSLEIGGTEAFFGQGTRLTVV.

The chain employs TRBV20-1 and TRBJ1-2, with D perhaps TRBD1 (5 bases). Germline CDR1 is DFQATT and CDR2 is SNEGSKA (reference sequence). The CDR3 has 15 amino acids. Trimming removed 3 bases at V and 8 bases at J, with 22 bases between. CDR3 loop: CSARGGEAFFSGYTF. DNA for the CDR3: TGCAGTGCTAGGGGGGGGGAGGCCTTTTTCTCCGGCTACACCTTC.

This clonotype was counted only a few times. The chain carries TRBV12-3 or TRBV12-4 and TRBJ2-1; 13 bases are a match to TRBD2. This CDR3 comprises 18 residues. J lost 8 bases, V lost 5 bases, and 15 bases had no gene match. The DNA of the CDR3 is TGTGCCAGCAGTACCGGGACTAGCGGGACCCTAACTAGACATGAGCAGTTCTTC. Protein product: CASSTGTSGTLTRHEQFF.

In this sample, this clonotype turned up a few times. Here the CDR3 reads CASSLGLAGGTYEQYF. The CDR3, as DNA: TGTGCCAGCAGCTTAGGTTTAGCGGGGGGTACCTACGAGCAGTACTTC. V usage is TRBV11-2 and J usage is TRBJ2-7, with 10 nucleotides matching TRBD2. The CDR3 is 16 residues long. Trimming cost V 1 base and J 2 bases; bases outside gene matches: 5. The germline V gene encodes CDR1 SGHAT and CDR2 FQNNGV.

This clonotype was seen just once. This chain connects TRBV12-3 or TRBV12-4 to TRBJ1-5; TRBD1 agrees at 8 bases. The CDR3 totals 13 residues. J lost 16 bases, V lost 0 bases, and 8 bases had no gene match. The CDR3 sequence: CASSLADRAIQHF. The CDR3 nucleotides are TGTGCCAGCAGTTTAGCGGACAGGGCTATTCAACATTTT.

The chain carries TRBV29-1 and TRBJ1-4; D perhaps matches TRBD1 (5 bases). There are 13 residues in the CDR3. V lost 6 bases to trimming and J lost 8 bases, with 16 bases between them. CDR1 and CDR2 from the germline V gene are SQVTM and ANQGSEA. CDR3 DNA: TGCAGCGTCCTTAGGGGTTTGGGGGAAAAACTGTTTTTT. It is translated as CSVLRGLGEKLFF. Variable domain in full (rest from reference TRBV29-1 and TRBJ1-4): SAVISQKPSRDICQRGTSLTIQCQVDSQVTMMFWYRQQPGQSLTLIATANQGSEATYESGFVIDKFPISRPNLTFSTLTVSNMSPEDSSIYLCSVLRGLGEKLFFGSGTQLSVL.

The CDR3 here is CASSENTNEQFF. DNA of the CDR3: TGTGCCAGCAGTGAAAATACCAATGAGCAGTTCTTC. The chain uses TRBV2 and TRBJ2-1, with D uncertain. This CDR3 has 12 amino acids. The germline V gene encodes CDR1 SNHLY and CDR2 FYNNEI. Trimming shortened V by 2 bases and J by 6 bases, and 5 bases separated the two germline ends.

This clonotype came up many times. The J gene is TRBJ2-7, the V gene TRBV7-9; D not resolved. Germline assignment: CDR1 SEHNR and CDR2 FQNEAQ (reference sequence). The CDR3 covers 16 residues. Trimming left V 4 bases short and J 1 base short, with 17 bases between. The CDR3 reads CASSSGPRGRSYEQYF. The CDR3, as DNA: TGTGCCAGCAGCTCGGGCCCGCGTGGGCGTTCCTACGAGCAGTACTTC.

The DNA for the CDR3 is TGTGCCAGCAGCTTAGCGAGGTTATACGAGAATGAGCAGTTCTTC. Protein sequence: CASSLARLYENEQFF. The chain is built from TRBV7-4 and TRBJ2-1; D call uncertain. V was shortened by 0 bases and J by 7 bases, with 13 bases between the two germline ends. Germline assignment: CDR1 SGHVT and CDR2 SQSDAQ. The CDR3 consists of 15 residues.

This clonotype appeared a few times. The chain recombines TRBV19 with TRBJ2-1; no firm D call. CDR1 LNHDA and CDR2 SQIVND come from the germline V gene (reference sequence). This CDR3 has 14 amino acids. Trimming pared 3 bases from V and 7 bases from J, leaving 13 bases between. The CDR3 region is CASSMAVDTNEQFF. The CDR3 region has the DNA TGTGCCAGTAGTATGGCGGTTGATACTAATGAGCAGTTCTTC.

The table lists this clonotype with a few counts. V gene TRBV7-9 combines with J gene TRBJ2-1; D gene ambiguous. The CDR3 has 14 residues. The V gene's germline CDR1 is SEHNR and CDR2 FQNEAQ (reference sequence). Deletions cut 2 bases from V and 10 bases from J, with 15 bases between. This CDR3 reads CASSLSNVGLEQFF. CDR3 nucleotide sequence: TGTGCCAGCAGCTTATCCAACGTAGGGCTGGAGCAGTTCTTC.

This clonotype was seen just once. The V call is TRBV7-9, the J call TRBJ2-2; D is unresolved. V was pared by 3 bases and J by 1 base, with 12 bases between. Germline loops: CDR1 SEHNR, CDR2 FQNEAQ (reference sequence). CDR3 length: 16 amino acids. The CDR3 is CASSFPGGLNTGELFF. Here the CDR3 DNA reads TGTGCCAGCAGCTTTCCGGGCGGCCTGAACACCGGGGAGCTGTTTTTT. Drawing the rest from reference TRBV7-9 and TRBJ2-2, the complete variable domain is DTGVSQNPRHKITKRGQNVTFRCDPISEHNRLYWYRQTLGQGPEFLTYFQNEAQLEKSRLLSDRFSAERPKGSFSTLEIQRTEQGDSAMYLCASSFPGGLNTGELFFGEGSRLTVL.

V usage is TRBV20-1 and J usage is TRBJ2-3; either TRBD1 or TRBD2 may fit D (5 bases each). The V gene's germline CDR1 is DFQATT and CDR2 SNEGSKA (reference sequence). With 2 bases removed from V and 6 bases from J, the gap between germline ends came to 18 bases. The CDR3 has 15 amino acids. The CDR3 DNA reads TGCAGTGCTAGACTCGGGACCCAAGTAACGGATACGCAGTATTTT. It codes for CSARLGTQVTDTQYF.

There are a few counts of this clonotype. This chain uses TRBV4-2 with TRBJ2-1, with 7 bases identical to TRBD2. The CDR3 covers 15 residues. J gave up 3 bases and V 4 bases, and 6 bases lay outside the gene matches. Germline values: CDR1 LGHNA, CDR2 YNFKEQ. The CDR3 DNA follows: TGTGCCAGCAGCCCAACTAGCGCAATCTACAATGAGCAGTTCTTC. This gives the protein CASSPTSAIYNEQFF.